The rows below give T cell receptor beta chains drawn from one sample of a study of blood T cell repertoires in COVID-19. Assay used: immunoSEQ multiplex PCR; TCRdb lists only in-frame clones, some missing. The sample lists tens of thousands of clones; roughly 90% were seen once. The sequenced sample was peripheral blood. These receptors all come from a man older than 75 with acute or convalescent COVID-19. Both conserved end residues are part of each CDR3. D genes are given only for firm matches. For some rows the clone size is stated as once, few or many, or as a class when expanded; others skip it.

NA	TRBV7-9	TRBJ2-1	TRBD1	TGTGCCAGCAGCCCCAAGACAGGGGGAGGCAATGAGCAGTTCTTC	CASSPKTGGGNEQFF
NA	TRBV10-3	TRBJ1-2	TRBD1	TGTGCCATCAGTGAGTCACCGGGGACAGGGGGCTCGAAATTTAACTATGGCTACACCTTC	CAISESPGTGGSKFNYGYTF
NA	TRBV5-6	TRBJ2-3	NA	TGTGCCAGCAGCTTACAGGGAACAGATACGCAGTATTTT	CASSLQGTDTQYF
NA	TRBV7-9	TRBJ1-2	TRBD1	TGTGCCAGCAGCTGGGGGGACAGGCCTAACTATGGCTACACCTTC	CASSWGDRPNYGYTF
NA	TRBV30	TRBJ2-1	NA	TGTGCCTGGAGGAGCCCAAACCCCAATGAGCAGTTCTTC	CAWRSPNPNEQFF
NA	TRBV3-1/TRBV3-2	TRBJ2-2	NA	TGTGCCAGCAGCCAAGAGGGGCCTGGGGCCGGGGAGCTGTTTTTT	CASSQEGPGAGELFF
NA	TRBV5-1	TRBJ1-1	NA	TGCGCCAGCAGCTCAGGAAGGGACATAATGAACACTGAAGCTTTCTTT	CASSSGRDIMNTEAFF
NA	TRBV7-9	TRBJ2-2	TRBD2	TGTGCCAGACTAGCGTTCACCGGGGAGCTGTTTTTT	CARLAFTGELFF
once	TRBV6-5	TRBJ2-7	TRBD1	TGTGCCAGCAGCTATGAAATGGGACAGAACTACGAGCAGTACTTC	CASSYEMGQNYEQYF
NA	TRBV6-1	TRBJ2-7	NA	TGTGCCAGCAGTGAAATGTGGGGAGACGAGCAGTACTTC	CASSEMWGDEQYF
NA	TRBV2	TRBJ2-2	TRBD2	TGTGCCAGCAGCTGGACTAGCGGGGGCACCGGGGAGCTGTTTTTT	CASSWTSGGTGELFF
NA	TRBV27	TRBJ1-2	NA	TGTGCCAGCAGTTTAGGGGGGTACTATGGCTACACCTTC	CASSLGGYYGYTF
NA	TRBV24-1	TRBJ2-7	TRBD1	TGTGCCACTTCTTCGACCGGACAGGGGGCGAAAGAGCAGTACTTC	CATSSTGQGAKEQYF
NA	TRBV2	TRBJ2-2	NA	TGTGCCAGCAGTCGGGGGGCTGACACCGGGGAGCTGTTTTTT	CASSRGADTGELFF
NA	TRBV19	TRBJ2-2	TRBD2	TGTGCCAGTAGTGCCAGCGGGGGGGCGATCACCGGGGAGCTGTTTTTT	CASSASGGAITGELFF
NA	TRBV7-3	TRBJ2-1	TRBD1	TGTGCCAGCAGCAGATTCCAGGGGGCTCACAATGAGCAGTTCTTC	CASSRFQGAHNEQFF
NA	TRBV5-1	TRBJ1-4	TRBD1	TGCGCCAGCAGCGGGGGGACAGGGTATGATGAAAAACTGTTTTTT	CASSGGTGYDEKLFF
NA	TRBV12-3/TRBV12-4	TRBJ1-2	TRBD1	TGTGCCAGCAGCCAACAGGGGAGGTATGGCTACACCTTC	CASSQQGRYGYTF
NA	TRBV29-1	TRBJ1-1	TRBD1	TGCAGCGTTGGGAGACAGGGCGACACTGAAGCTTTCTTT	CSVGRQGDTEAFF
NA	TRBV28	TRBJ2-2	TRBD2	TGTGCCAGCAGATGGGGACTAGCGGGCCCCGGGGAGCTGTTTTTT	CASRWGLAGPGELFF
NA	TRBV27	TRBJ1-5	TRBD1	TGTGCCAGCAGTTTGAGGTTCGGACAGGGCGTTCAGCCCCAGCATTTT	CASSLRFGQGVQPQHF
NA	TRBV5-1	TRBJ1-2	TRBD1	TGCGCCAGCAGCATAGGGACAGGGCGGGACTATGGCTACACCTTC	CASSIGTGRDYGYTF
NA	TRBV6-5	TRBJ2-5	NA	TGTGCCAGCAGCGTCCGGGGGGCGGGTGCGGAGACCCAGTACTTC	CASSVRGAGAETQYF
NA	TRBV5-1	TRBJ2-5	NA	TGCGCCAGCAGCACCGCCGGGACACTGAAGACCCAGTACTTC	CASSTAGTLKTQYF
few	TRBV7-9	TRBJ1-1	TRBD1	TGTGCCAGCTGCACAGGGGTAGGAAACACTGAAGCTTTCTTT	CASCTGVGNTEAFF
NA	TRBV30	TRBJ1-1	NA	TGTGCCTGGAGTCAGGGAATGTCGAACACTGAAGCTTTCTTT	CAWSQGMSNTEAFF
NA	TRBV7-9	TRBJ2-5	TRBD1	TGTGCCAGCAGCTCGGACAGGCGGGAGACCCAGTACTTC	CASSSDRRETQYF
NA	TRBV7-6	TRBJ2-1	NA	TGTGCCAGCAGTCCCGGTTGGGGGGTCAATGAGCAGTTCTTC	CASSPGWGVNEQFF
NA	TRBV5-1	TRBJ2-3	TRBD2	TGCGCCAGCAGCTTCCTAAGCGGGGGCACAGATACGCAGTATTTT	CASSFLSGGTDTQYF
NA	TRBV27	TRBJ2-1	TRBD2	TGTGCCAGCAGTTTTTACCGGACTAGCGGGATCTACAATGAGCAGTTCTTC	CASSFYRTSGIYNEQFF
NA	TRBV6-4	TRBJ1-1	NA	TGTGCCAGCTCTCAATCAGACAGCAACACTGAAGCTTTCTTT	CASSQSDSNTEAFF
NA	TRBV20-1	TRBJ2-7	NA	TGCAGTGCTAGTGTTCCAGGGTCCCACGAGCAGTACTTC	CSASVPGSHEQYF
NA	TRBV10-1	TRBJ1-4	TRBD1	TGCGCCAGCAGTGAGTCGATGGACAGGCGAACGGAAAAACTGTTTTTT	CASSESMDRRTEKLFF
NA	TRBV2	TRBJ2-3	TRBD2	TGTGCCAGCAGTTCGCTCGGCGGGGGGCCTAGCACAGATACGCAGTATTTT	CASSSLGGGPSTDTQYF
few	TRBV2	TRBJ2-3	NA	TGTGCCAGCAGTGAAACCGCCCAGACGCAGTATTTT	CASSETAQTQYF
NA	TRBV9	TRBJ1-1	NA	TGTGCCAGCACCAAAGAGGGAGTGAACACTGAAGCTTTCTTT	CASTKEGVNTEAFF
NA	TRBV28	TRBJ2-3	NA	TGTGCCAGCAGTTCGTGGGGAGGACCCACCTCGACAGATACGCAGTATTTT	CASSSWGGPTSTDTQYF
few	TRBV2	TRBJ2-2	TRBD2	TGTGCCAGCAGCTACCGACTAGCGGGGATAAACACCGGGGAGCTGTTTTTT	CASSYRLAGINTGELFF
once	TRBV2	TRBJ1-3	NA	TGTGCCAGCAGTGCGGGAATATCTGGAAACACCATATATTTT	CASSAGISGNTIYF
NA	TRBV19	TRBJ1-2	NA	TGTGCCACCGTCCCAGGGCCGGCTAACTATGGCTACACCTTC	CATVPGPANYGYTF
NA	TRBV28	TRBJ2-1	TRBD1	TGTGCCAGCAGTAGGCAGGACAGGGGTGCCTACAATGAGCAGTTCTTC	CASSRQDRGAYNEQFF
few	TRBV6-5	TRBJ1-2	NA	TGTGCCAGCATGTCGGGGGGAGCAATCTATGGCTACACCTTC	CASMSGGAIYGYTF
NA	TRBV7-8	TRBJ1-1	NA	TGTGCCAGCAGCGGGTCCAGGGCGCCGAACACTGAAGCTTTCTTT	CASSGSRAPNTEAFF
NA	TRBV6-2/TRBV6-3	TRBJ2-1	TRBD1	TGTGCCAGCAGCCAGCTCGGACAGGGGCTCCAACCAGAGCAGTTCTTC	CASSQLGQGLQPEQFF
NA	TRBV28	TRBJ2-7	NA	TGTGCCAGCAGTTTGGGGGCACACTACGAGCAGTACTTC	CASSLGAHYEQYF
NA	TRBV9	TRBJ2-1	NA	TGTGCCAGCAGCGTAGGGTCCGGGGGACAGACTAGTTACAATGAGCAGTTCTTC	CASSVGSGGQTSYNEQFF
NA	TRBV9	TRBJ2-7	NA	TGTGCCAGCAGCGTAAGTCCGGGGGACGAGCAGTACTTC	CASSVSPGDEQYF
NA	TRBV10-3	TRBJ1-2	TRBD1	TGTGCCATCAGTGAGTCCGGGACAGCCTATGGCTACACCTTC	CAISESGTAYGYTF
NA	TRBV6-2/TRBV6-3	TRBJ2-5	TRBD1	TGTGCCAGCAGTCGAGGGGGCGAAGAGACCCAGTACTTC	CASSRGGEETQYF
NA	TRBV23-1	TRBJ2-7	NA	TGCGCCAGCAGTCAATCTGTACAGGTAGTTTGTTGCGAGCAGTACTTC	CASSQSVQVVCCEQYF
NA	TRBV6-1	TRBJ2-7	NA	TGTGCCAGCAGTGAAGGGAGGGGCGCCGGGTACTTC	CASSEGRGAGYF
once	TRBV27	TRBJ1-6	NA	TGTGCCAGCAGTCTCCGGACGGGGAGCTCCTATAATTCACCCCTCCACTTT	CASSLRTGSSYNSPLHF
NA	TRBV14	TRBJ2-7	NA	TGTGCCAGCAGCCAAGTAGGGGCTAACTACGAGCAGTACTTC	CASSQVGANYEQYF
NA	TRBV3-1/TRBV3-2	TRBJ2-3	TRBD2	TGTGCCAGCAGCCAAGAGGTCCTAGCGGGGACAGATACGCAGTATTTT	CASSQEVLAGTDTQYF
NA	TRBV19	TRBJ1-4	NA	TGTGCCAGTAGCCCGGGAGGTGCGACTAATGAAAAACTGTTTTTT	CASSPGGATNEKLFF
NA	TRBV10-3	TRBJ2-6	TRBD1	TGTGCCATCAGTGAGTCGGGACAGGGCTCCGCCTCCTCTGGGGCCAACGTCCTGACTTTC	CAISESGQGSASSGANVLTF
NA	TRBV28	TRBJ1-4	TRBD1	TGTGCCAGCAGTTTGACAGGGGTCGGTAATGAAAAACTGTTTTTT	CASSLTGVGNEKLFF